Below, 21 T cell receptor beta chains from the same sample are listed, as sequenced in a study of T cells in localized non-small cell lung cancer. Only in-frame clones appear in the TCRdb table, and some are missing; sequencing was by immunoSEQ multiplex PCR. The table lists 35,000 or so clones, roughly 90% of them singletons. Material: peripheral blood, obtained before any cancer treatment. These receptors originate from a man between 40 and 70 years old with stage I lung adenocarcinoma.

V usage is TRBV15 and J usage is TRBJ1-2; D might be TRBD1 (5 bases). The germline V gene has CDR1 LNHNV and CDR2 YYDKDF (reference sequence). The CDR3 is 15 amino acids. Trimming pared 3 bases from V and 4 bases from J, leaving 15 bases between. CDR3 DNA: TGTGCCACCAGCAGCGGGGACGGGGGGTTCTATGGCTACACCTTC. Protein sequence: CATSSGDGGFYGYTF.

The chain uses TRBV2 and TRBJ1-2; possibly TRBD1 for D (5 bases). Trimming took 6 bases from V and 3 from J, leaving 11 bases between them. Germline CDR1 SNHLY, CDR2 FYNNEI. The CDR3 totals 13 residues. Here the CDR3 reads CASSPRADYGYTF. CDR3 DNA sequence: TGTGCCAGCAGCCCCAGGGCAGACTATGGCTACACCTTC.

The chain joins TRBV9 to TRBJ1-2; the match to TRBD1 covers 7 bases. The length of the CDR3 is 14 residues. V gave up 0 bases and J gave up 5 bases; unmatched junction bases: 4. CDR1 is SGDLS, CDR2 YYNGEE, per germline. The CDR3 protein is CASSVGQGPYGYTF. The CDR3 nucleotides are TGTGCCAGCAGCGTAGGACAGGGCCCATATGGCTACACCTTC.

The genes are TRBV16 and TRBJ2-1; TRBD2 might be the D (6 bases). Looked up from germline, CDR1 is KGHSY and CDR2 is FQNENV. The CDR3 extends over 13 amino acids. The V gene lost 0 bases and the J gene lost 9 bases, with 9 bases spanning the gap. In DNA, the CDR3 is TGTGCCAGCAGCCAATCACTAGCTGGTGAGCAGTTCTTC. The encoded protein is CASSQSLAGEQFF.

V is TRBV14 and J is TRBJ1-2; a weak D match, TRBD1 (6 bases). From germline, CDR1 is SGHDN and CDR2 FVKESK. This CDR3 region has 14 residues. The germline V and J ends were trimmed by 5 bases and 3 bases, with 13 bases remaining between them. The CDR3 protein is CASSAQGWDYGYTF. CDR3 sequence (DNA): TGTGCCAGCAGCGCACAGGGTTGGGACTATGGCTACACCTTC. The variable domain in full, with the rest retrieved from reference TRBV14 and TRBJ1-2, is EAGVTQFPSHSVIEKGQTVTLRCDPISGHDNLYWYRRVMGKEIKFLLHFVKESKQDESGMPNNRFLAERTGGTYSTLKVQPAELEDSGVYFCASSAQGWDYGYTFGSGTRLTVV.

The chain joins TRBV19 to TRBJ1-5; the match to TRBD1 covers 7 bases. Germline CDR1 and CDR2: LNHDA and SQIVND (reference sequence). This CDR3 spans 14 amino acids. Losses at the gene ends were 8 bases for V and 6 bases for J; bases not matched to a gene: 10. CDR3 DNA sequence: TGTGCCAGTTCAAAGGGGGCGCAGGGTCAGCCCCAGCATTTT. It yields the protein CASSKGAQGQPQHF.

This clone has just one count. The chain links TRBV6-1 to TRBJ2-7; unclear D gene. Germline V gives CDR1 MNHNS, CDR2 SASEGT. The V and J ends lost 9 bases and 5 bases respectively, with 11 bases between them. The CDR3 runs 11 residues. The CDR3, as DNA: TGTGCCAGTCGATCAGGCAACGAGCAGTACTTC. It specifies CASRSGNEQYF.

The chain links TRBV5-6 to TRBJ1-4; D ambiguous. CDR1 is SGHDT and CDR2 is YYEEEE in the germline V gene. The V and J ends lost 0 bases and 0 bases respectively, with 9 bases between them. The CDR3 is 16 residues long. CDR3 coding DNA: TGTGCCAGCAGCTTGGAGGCTCCCGCAACTAATGAAAAACTGTTTTTT. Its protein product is CASSLEAPATNEKLFF. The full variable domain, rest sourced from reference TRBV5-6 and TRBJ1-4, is DAGVTQSPTHLIKTRGQQVTLRCSPKSGHDTVSWYQQALGQGPQFIFQYYEEEERQRGNFPDRFSGHQFPNYSSELNVNALLLGDSALYLCASSLEAPATNEKLFFGSGTQLSVL.

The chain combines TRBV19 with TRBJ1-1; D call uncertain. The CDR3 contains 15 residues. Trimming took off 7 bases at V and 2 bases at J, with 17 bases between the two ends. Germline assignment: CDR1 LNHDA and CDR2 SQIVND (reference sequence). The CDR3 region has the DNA TGTGCCAGTACCCCGAGCGGGCGCCTTAACACTGAAGCTTTCTTT. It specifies CASTPSGRLNTEAFF.

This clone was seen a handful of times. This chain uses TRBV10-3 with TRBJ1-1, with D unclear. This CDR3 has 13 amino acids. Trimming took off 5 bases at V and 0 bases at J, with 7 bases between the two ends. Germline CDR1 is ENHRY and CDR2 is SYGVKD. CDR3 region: CAISTPMNTEAFF. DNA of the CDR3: TGTGCCATCAGTACCCCCATGAACACTGAAGCTTTCTTT.

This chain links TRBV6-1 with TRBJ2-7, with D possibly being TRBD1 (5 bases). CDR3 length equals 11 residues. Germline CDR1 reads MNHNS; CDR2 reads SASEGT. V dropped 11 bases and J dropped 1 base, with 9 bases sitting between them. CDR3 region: CAAGQSYEQYF. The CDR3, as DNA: TGTGCCGCAGGACAATCCTACGAGCAGTACTTC.

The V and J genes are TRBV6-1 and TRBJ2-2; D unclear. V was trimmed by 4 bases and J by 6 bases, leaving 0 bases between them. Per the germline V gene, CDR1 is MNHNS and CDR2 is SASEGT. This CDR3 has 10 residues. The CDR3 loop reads CASSAGELFF. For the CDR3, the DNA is TGTGCCAGCAGTGCCGGGGAGCTGTTTTTT.

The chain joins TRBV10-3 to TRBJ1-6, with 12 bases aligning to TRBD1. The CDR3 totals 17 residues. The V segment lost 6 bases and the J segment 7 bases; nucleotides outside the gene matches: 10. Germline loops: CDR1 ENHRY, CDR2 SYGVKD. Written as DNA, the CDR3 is TGTGCCATCAGAGAAGGGACAGGGGGCATCGGGAATTCACCCCTCCACTTT. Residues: CAIREGTGGIGNSPLHF.

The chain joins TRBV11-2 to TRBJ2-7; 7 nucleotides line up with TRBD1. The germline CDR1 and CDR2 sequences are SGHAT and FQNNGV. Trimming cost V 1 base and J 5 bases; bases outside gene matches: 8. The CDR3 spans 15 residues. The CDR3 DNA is TGTGCCAGCAGCTTAGGATACTTACAGGGGAACGAGCAGTACTTC. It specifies CASSLGYLQGNEQYF.

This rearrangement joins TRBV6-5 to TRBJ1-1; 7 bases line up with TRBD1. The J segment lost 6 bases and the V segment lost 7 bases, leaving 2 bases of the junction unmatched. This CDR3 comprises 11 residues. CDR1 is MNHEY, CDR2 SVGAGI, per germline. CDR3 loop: CASNQGAEAFF. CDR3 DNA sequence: TGTGCCAGCAACCAGGGGGCTGAAGCTTTCTTT.

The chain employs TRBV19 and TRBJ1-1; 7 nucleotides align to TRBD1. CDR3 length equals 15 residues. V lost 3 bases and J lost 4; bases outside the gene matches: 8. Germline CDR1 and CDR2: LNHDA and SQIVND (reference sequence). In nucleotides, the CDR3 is TGTGCCAGTAGTATGCAGGGGGGAGTGTCCACTGAAGCTTTCTTT. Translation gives CASSMQGGVSTEAFF.

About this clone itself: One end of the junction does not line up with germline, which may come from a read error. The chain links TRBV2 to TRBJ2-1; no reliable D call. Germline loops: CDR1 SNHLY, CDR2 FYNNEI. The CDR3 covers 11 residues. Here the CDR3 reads CASSELGPGLF. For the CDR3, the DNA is TGTGCCAGCAGTGAACTCGGACCGGGCCTCTTC.

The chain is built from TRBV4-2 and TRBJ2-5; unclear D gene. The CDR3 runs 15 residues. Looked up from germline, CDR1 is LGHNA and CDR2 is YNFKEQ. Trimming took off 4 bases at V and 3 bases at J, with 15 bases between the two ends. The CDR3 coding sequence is TGTGCCAGCAGCCGATCCTGGGTCTATGAAGAGACCCAGTACTTC. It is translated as CASSRSWVYEETQYF.

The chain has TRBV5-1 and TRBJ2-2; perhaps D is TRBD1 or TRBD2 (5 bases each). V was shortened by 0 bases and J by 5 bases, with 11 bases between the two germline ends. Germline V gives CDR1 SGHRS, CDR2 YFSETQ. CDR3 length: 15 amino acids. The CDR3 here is CASSLVVGRTGELFF. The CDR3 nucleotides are TGCGCCAGCAGCTTGGTCGTGGGACGAACCGGGGAGCTGTTTTTT.

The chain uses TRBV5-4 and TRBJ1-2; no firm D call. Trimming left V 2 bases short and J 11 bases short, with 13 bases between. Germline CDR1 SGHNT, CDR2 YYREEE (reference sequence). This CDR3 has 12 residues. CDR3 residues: CASSFGGPLYTF. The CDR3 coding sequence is TGTGCCAGCAGCTTCGGCGGGCCTTTGTACACCTTC.

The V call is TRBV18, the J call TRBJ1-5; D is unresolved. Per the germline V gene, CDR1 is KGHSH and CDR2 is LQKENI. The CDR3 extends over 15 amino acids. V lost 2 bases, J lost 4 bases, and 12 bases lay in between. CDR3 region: CASSPVGFGNQPQHF. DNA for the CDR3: TGTGCCAGCTCACCAGTGGGTTTCGGTAATCAGCCCCAGCATTTT.